What follows is one T cell receptor (beta chain) and its context. What it binds is not known. The sample is drawn from a study of cytomegalovirus exposure and HLA in healthy donors. Background on the study: A subsequent analysis stated that the 90 to 150 validation repertoires were run on the same platform as the approximately 700 first-cohort repertoires.

Study results and limitations: Cytomegalovirus association was assigned to over 150 TCR beta chains. Despite most TCR sequences being rare, some public TCRs occurred in many donors.

The donors were part of the approximately 120-subject validation cohort, which stood apart from the approximately 630-subject first cohort. Clones were read by immunoSEQ multiplex PCR, and TCRdb kept only the in-frame ones, dropping some. The sample lists about 220,000 clones; around nine tenths were seen once. Sequencing was performed on PBMCs. The receptor comes from a young man in good health and CMV-seronegative.

The CDR3 DNA is TGTGCCAGCAAACTAGCGGGAGTTACGGAGACCCAGTACTTC. Translated, it gives CASKLAGVTETQYF. This chain joins TRBV5-6 and TRBJ2-5; 11 positions agree with TRBD2. Trimming removed 6 bases from V and 5 bases from J; junction bases left unmatched: 6. Looked up from germline, CDR1 is SGHDT and CDR2 is YYEEEE. The CDR3 is 14 residues long.